Listed below are T cell receptor beta chains from one sample, sequenced in a study of T cell responses to AZD1222 COVID-19 vaccine. The assay was immunoSEQ multiplex PCR, and TCRdb's table has in-frame clones only and misses some. The sample has approximately 100,000 clones; about 93% are singletons. Source: peripheral blood, taken on day 0 of AZD1222 vaccination. These receptors originate from an adult in good health. The CDR3 runs from the conserved cysteine through the conserved F or W. The D gene is left open where the match is weak. The size of a clone is reported for some rows only, either as once, few or many, or as a class for expanded clones.

D | J | V | size | DNA | CDR3
NA | TRBJ2-7 | TRBV6-5 | NA | TGTGCCAGCAGTCAGACCCCCCGCCCCTACGAGCAGTACTTC | CASSQTPRPYEQYF
TRBD1 | TRBJ1-1 | TRBV6-1 | once | TGTGCCAGCAGTGAAGCGCGGACAGGGGCGGCTGAAGCTTTCTTT | CASSEARTGAAEAFF
TRBD2 | TRBJ2-7 | TRBV3-1/TRBV3-2 | NA | TGTGCCAGCAGCGAAACTAGCGGGTCGAACTACGAGCAGTACTTC | CASSETSGSNYEQYF
NA | TRBJ1-1 | TRBV28 | NA | TGTGCCAGCAGTACGGGGGTTACTATGAACACTGAAGCTTTCTTT | CASSTGVTMNTEAFF
TRBD1 | TRBJ2-7 | TRBV5-1 | NA | TGCGCCAGCAGCTCAAAGGACAGGGAAGGCGAGCAGTACTTC | CASSSKDREGEQYF
NA | TRBJ1-1 | TRBV28 | NA | TGTGCCAGCAGTTTTGGCGCTTTGGACGGGGCGGGTGAAGCTTTCTTT | CASSFGALDGAGEAFF
NA | TRBJ1-4 | TRBV7-9 | NA | TGTGCCAGCAGCCAAACTAGATTAGAAAAACTGTTTTTT | CASSQTRLEKLFF
TRBD1 | TRBJ1-1 | TRBV2 | NA | TGTGCCAGCAGTGCGACAGGGAGAAACACTGAAGCTTTCTTT | CASSATGRNTEAFF
NA | TRBJ2-2 | TRBV13 | NA | TGTGCCAGCAGCCAGGACGGGAACATGCAAACCGGGGAGCTGTTTTTT | CASSQDGNMQTGELFF
NA | TRBJ2-1 | TRBV13 | NA | TGTGCCAGCAGCAGCGGGCGGATCAATGAGCAGTTCTTC | CASSSGRINEQFF
NA | TRBJ1-1 | TRBV7-2 | NA | TGTGCCAGCAGCCCCGACACATTGAACACTGAAGCTTTCTTT | CASSPDTLNTEAFF
NA | TRBJ2-6 | TRBV7-8 | NA | TGTGCCAGCAGCTTAGCAGCAGGGACCGGGGCCAACGTCCTGACTTTC | CASSLAAGTGANVLTF
NA | TRBJ2-1 | TRBV25-1 | NA | TGTGCCAGCAGTGAATACGACACCTACAATGAGCAGTTCTTC | CASSEYDTYNEQFF
NA | TRBJ1-2 | TRBV7-9 | NA | TGTGCCAGCAGCTTAGAATCGACAGTCAGCTACACCTTC | CASSLESTVSYTF
NA | TRBJ2-2 | TRBV18 | NA | TGTGCCAGCTCACCACAACCAGGGGATAACACCGGGGAGCTGTTTTTT | CASSPQPGDNTGELFF
NA | TRBJ1-1 | TRBV18 | NA | TGTGCCAGCTCACCATCATCGACAGTGAACACTGAAGCTTTCTTT | CASSPSSTVNTEAFF
TRBD2 | TRBJ2-1 | TRBV2 | NA | TGTGCCAGCGCGAATAATCTTGCTAGCGGGATTTACAATGAGCAGTTCTTC | CASANNLASGIYNEQFF
TRBD2 | TRBJ2-3 | TRBV15 | once | TGTGCCACCCGGGGGGGAGGGGGTACAGATACGCAGTATTTT | CATRGGGGTDTQYF
NA | TRBJ2-3 | TRBV18 | once | TGTGCCAGCGTCAGAGGTGTCCAGGACAGCACAGATACGCAGTATTTT | CASVRGVQDSTDTQYF
TRBD1 | TRBJ1-2 | TRBV7-2 | NA | TGTGCCAGCAGCTTAGGAGGGCAGGGGGCGCAATATGGCTACACCTTC | CASSLGGQGAQYGYTF
TRBD1 | TRBJ1-6 | TRBV7-2 | once | TGTGCCAGCAGCTTCGGACAGGGGTATTCACCCCTCCACTTT | CASSFGQGYSPLHF
TRBD1 | TRBJ1-2 | TRBV7-9 | NA | TGTGCCAGTCAGGGGGCGGACTATGGCTACACCTTC | CASQGADYGYTF
TRBD1 | TRBJ2-1 | TRBV19 | NA | TGTGCCAGCAAAAGGACAGGTACCTACAATGAGCAGTTCTTC | CASKRTGTYNEQFF
TRBD2 | TRBJ2-1 | TRBV6-2/TRBV6-3 | NA | TGTGCCAGCAGTTCCGGGACTAGCGGGGGCCCCGGGGGGAATGAGCAGTTCTTC | CASSSGTSGGPGGNEQFF
NA | TRBJ2-5 | TRBV6-5 | NA | TGTGCCAGCTTGCCCAGCGGCCAAGAGACCCAGTACTTC | CASLPSGQETQYF
TRBD1 | TRBJ1-1 | TRBV3-1/TRBV3-2 | NA | TGTGCCAGCAGCCAAGGGACAGGGAACACTGAAGCTTTCTTT | CASSQGTGNTEAFF
TRBD1 | TRBJ2-7 | TRBV10-3 | NA | TGTGCCATCAGGGACAGGGGGCCCTACGAGCAGTACTTC | CAIRDRGPYEQYF
NA | TRBJ1-1 | TRBV6-4 | NA | TGTGCCAGCAGTCGGGCAGGCAGGGAGGTTTCTTTCTTT | CASSRAGREVSFF
TRBD2 | TRBJ2-1 | TRBV3-1/TRBV3-2 | few | TGTGCCAGCAGCCCGCGGGAGGGCCCCGGATATGAGCAGTTCTTC | CASSPREGPGYEQFF
TRBD1 | TRBJ2-7 | TRBV2 | NA | TGTGCCAGCAGCGGACAGGGCCCCTACGAGCAGTACTTC | CASSGQGPYEQYF
NA | TRBJ1-5 | TRBV19 | once | TGTGCCAGTAGTATAGGAGTATATAGCAATCAGCCCCAGCATTTT | CASSIGVYSNQPQHF
NA | TRBJ1-5 | TRBV5-1 | NA | TGCGCCAGCAGCTTTGGTAGCAATCAGCCCCAGCATTTT | CASSFGSNQPQHF